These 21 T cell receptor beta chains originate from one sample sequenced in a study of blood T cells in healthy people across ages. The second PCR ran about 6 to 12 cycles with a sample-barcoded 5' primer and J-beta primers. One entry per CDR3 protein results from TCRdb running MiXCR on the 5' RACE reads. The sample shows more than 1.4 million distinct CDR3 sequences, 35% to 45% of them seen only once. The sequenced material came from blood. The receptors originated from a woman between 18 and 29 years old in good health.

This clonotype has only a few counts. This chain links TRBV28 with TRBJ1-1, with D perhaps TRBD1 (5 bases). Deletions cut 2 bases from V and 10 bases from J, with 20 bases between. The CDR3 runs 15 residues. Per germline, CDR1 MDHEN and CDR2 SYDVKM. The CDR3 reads CASSLPPGGDRRAFF. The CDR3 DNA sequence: TGTGCCAGCAGTTTACCGCCCGGGGGGGATAGGAGAGCTTTCTTT.

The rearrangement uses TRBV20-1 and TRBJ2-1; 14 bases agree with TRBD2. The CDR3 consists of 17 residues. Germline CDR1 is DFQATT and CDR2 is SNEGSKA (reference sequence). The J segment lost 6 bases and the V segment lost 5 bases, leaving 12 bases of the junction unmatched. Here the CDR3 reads CSAWRGTSGSGGNEQFF. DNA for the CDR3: TGCAGTGCTTGGCGGGGGACTAGCGGGAGCGGTGGCAATGAGCAGTTCTTC.

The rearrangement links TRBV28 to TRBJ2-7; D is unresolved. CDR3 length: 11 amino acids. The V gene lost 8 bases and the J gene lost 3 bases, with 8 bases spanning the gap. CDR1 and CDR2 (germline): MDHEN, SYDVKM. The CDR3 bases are TGTGCCAGCTGCGACGGCTACGAGCAGTACTTC. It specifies CASCDGYEQYF.

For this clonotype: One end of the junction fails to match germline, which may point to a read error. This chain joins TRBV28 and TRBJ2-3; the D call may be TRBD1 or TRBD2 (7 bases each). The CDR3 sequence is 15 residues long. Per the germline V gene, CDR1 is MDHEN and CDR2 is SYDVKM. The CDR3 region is CAGRGGASEGDTQYF. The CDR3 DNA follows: TGTGCCGGCAGGGGGGGTGCCTCAGAGGGAGATACGCAGTATTTT. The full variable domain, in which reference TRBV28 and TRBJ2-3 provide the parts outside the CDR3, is DVKVTQSSRYLVKRTGEKVFLECVQDMDHENMFWYRQDPGLGLRLIYFSYDVKMKEKGDIPEGYSVSREKKERFSLILESASTNQTSMYLCAGRGGASEGDTQYFGPGTRLTVL.

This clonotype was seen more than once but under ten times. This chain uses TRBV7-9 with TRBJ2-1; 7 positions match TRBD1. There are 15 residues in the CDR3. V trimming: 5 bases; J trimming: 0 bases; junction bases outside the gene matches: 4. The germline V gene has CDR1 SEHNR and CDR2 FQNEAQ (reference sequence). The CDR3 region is CASSGQASSYNEQFF. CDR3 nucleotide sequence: TGTGCCAGCAGCGGACAGGCCAGCTCCTACAATGAGCAGTTCTTC.

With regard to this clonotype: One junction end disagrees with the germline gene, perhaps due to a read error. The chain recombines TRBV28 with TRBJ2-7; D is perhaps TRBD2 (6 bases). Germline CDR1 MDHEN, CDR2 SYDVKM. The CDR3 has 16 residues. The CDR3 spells CASSFFLATLNYVQYF. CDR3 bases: TGTGCCAGCAGTTTTTTCCTAGCGACTCTCAACTACGTGCAGTACTTC.

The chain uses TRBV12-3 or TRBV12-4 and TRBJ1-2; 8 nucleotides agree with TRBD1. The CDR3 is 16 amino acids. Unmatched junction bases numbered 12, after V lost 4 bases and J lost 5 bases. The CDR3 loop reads CASSSTGTGYQYGYTF. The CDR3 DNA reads TGTGCCAGCAGTTCAACCGGGACAGGTTACCAATATGGCTACACCTTC.

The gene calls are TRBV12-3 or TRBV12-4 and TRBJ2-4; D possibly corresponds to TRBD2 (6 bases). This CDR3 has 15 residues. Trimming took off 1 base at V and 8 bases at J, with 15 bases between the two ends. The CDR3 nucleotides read TGTGCCAGCAGTTTAGACGGGACTCCCCAAGACATTCAGTACTTC. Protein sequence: CASSLDGTPQDIQYF.

The CDR3 nucleotides are TGTGCCAGCAGTTTCCCCGGACAGGGTGCAAGGGATACGCAGTATTTT. It encodes CASSFPGQGARDTQYF. The chain has TRBV27 and TRBJ2-3, with 8 bases fitting TRBD1. The V gene end was trimmed by 3 bases and the J gene end by 6 bases; junction bases not matched to a gene: 11. Germline assignment: CDR1 MNHEY and CDR2 SMNVEV (reference sequence). This CDR3 has 16 amino acids.

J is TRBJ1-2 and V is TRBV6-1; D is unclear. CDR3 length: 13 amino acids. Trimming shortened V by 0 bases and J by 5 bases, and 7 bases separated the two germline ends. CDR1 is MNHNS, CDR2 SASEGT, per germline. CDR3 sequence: CASSEAERYGYTF. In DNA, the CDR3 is TGTGCCAGCAGTGAAGCGGAGAGATATGGCTACACCTTC.

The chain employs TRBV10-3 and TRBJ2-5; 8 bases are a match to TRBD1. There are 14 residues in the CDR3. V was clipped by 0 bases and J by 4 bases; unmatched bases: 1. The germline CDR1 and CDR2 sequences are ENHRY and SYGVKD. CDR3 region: CAISESTGAETQYF. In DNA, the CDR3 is TGTGCCATCAGTGAGTCGACAGGGGCAGAGACCCAGTACTTC.

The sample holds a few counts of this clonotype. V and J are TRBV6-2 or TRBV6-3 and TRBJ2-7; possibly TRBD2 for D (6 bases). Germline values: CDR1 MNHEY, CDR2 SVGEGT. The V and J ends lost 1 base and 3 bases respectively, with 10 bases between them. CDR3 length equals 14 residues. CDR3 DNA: TGTGCCAGCAGTTACTTAGCGGATAACTACGAGCAGTACTTC. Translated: CASSYLADNYEQYF.

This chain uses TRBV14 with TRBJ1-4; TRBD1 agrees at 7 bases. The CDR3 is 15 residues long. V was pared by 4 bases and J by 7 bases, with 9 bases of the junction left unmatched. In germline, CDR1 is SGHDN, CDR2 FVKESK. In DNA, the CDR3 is TGTGCCAGCAGCCCGAAACAGGGGCTGAGTGAAAAACTGTTTTTT. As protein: CASSPKQGLSEKLFF.

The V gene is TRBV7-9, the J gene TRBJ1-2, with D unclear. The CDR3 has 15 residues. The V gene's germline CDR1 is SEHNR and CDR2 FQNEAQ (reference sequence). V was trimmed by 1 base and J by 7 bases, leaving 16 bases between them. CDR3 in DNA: TGTGCCAGCAGCTTAGGTTCCGATCCACCCGGTGGCTACACCTTC. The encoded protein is CASSLGSDPPGGYTF. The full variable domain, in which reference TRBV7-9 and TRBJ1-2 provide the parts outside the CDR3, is DTGVSQNPRHKITKRGQNVTFRCDPISEHNRLYWYRQTLGQGPEFLTYFQNEAQLEKSRLLSDRFSAERPKGSFSTLEIQRTEQGDSAMYLCASSLGSDPPGGYTFGSGTRLTVV.

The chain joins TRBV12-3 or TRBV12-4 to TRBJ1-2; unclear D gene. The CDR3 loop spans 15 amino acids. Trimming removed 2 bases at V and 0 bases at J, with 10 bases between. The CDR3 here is CASSLSWQTNYGYTF. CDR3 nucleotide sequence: TGTGCCAGCAGTTTATCTTGGCAAACTAACTATGGCTACACCTTC.

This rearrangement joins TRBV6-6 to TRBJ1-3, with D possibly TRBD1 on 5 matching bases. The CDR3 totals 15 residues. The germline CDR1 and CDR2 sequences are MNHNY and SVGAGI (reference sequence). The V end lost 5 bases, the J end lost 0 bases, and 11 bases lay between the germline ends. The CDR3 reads CASSRGGISGNTIYF. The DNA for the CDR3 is TGTGCCAGCAGTCGCGGGGGGATCTCTGGAAACACCATATATTTT.

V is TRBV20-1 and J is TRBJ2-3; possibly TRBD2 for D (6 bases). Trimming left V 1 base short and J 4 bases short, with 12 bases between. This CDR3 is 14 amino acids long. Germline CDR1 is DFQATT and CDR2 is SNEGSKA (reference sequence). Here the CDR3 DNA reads TGCAGTGCTAGAGTGGCAGGAGGGGCAGATACGCAGTATTTT. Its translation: CSARVAGGADTQYF.

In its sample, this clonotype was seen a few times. The CDR3 sequence: CSAMASGSSYEQYF. CDR3 DNA: TGCAGTGCTATGGCTAGCGGTAGCTCCTACGAGCAGTACTTC. V usage is TRBV20-1 and J usage is TRBJ2-7; the match to TRBD2 covers 7 bases. The germline V gene has CDR1 DFQATT and CDR2 SNEGSKA (reference sequence). V lost 4 bases and J lost 0; bases outside the gene matches: 6. The CDR3 has 14 residues.

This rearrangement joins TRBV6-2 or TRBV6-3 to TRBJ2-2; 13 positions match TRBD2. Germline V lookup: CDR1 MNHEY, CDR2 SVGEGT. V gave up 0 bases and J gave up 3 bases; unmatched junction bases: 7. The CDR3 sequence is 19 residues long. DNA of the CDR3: TGTGCCAGCAGTTACTCGTTACTAGCGGGAGGGCCGGACACCGGGGAGCTGTTTTTT. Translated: CASSYSLLAGGPDTGELFF.

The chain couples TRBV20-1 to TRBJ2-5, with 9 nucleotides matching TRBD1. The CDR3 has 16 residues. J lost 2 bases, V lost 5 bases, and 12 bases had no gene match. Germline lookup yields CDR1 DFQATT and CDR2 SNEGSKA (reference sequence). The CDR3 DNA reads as TGCAGTGCTTGGGGGATGGGACAGGGTAGACAAGAGACCCAGTACTTC. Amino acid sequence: CSAWGMGQGRQETQYF.

CDR3 residues: CASSQGSGSGLEQYF. The DNA for the CDR3 is TGTGCCAGCAGCCAAGGGAGCGGGAGTGGGTTGGAGCAGTACTTC. The rearrangement links TRBV3-1 to TRBJ2-5, with 8 nucleotides matching TRBD2. After removal of 1 base from V and 11 bases from J, the junction contained 12 bases not matched to a gene. This CDR3 contains 15 residues. Per germline, CDR1 LGHDT and CDR2 YNNKEL (reference sequence).